This T cell receptor beta chain was recovered during a study of blood T cell repertoires in COVID-19 (dated by TCRdb to the early 2020s). The study in broad terms: Samples covering the acute and convalescent phases of COVID-19 were provided by collaborators in the United States, Italy and Spain. The sample metadata nearly always contained a de-identified subject ID, COVID-19 status, age in years and sex. Deeply sampled blood TCRbeta repertoires from subjects exposed to, actively infected with, or recovered from COVID-19 were included in the dataset. The repertoires were released in a freely available public database intended as a resource for research on the immune response to SARS-CoV-2. The samples were drawn from the first 160 participants of the ongoing ImmuneRACE study and from under 1,500 subjects provided by 6 global collaborators. The prospective study material was composed of cDNA or gDNA derived from T cells, B-cell-depleted T cells, or PBMCs. Where HLA class I and class II types were available, the types were taken from metadata supplied by the sample provider, not from assay-based typing. The research as a whole found: The amount of clinical and demographic metadata varied by source and participant and was provided uncurated.

The CDR3 goes from the cysteine to the phenylalanine over 15 residues. This entry keeps only the CDR3 DNA: 45 bases, framed from base 1. Trimming takes 6 bases off V and 3 bases off J; junction bases not matched to a gene: 10. The germline V gene sets CDR1 to SGHDT and CDR2 to YYEEEE. As to this clone: The antigen this receptor binds is unknown. No base quality information exists; no much larger clone differs at one position.

In Seattle, one collaborating source enrolled patients while the infection was active and tracked those patients longitudinally over the course of disease. Collaborating institutions collected whole blood in K2EDTA tubes following their own protocols. Collaborator samples were shipped for TCRbeta analysis as frozen whole blood, isolated PBMCs, or DNA extracted from either sample type. TCRbeta CDR3 regions were amplified from genomic DNA using the immunoSEQ Assay, a bias-controlled multiplex PCR. Concerning the study's data processing: The number of nucleated cells in each sample was estimated from the amplification of reference gene primers within the assay. Sequence reads were collapsed and filtered to measure the absolute abundance of every unique TCRbeta CDR3 rearrangement. For each sample, productive Simpson clonality was calculated as the square root of Simpson's diversity index across productive rearrangements. TCRdb took this table from immuneACCESS and kept in-frame rearrangements with V and J called. Such tables lack part of the clones; where checked against another copy, unresolved V genes explain under half of the gap, and the rest is unexplained. V and J calls and clone size are as listed in that table; D and trimming were resolved from the DNA. The sample table holds 150,000 to 180,000 clones, of which 83% were seen once. The ten largest clones add up to about an eighth of the sample.

This sequence originates from a woman aged 55-69 years with COVID-19, enrolled during active disease. Sample: peripheral blood. The V and J genes are TRBV5-6 and TRBJ1-1; 8 bases in between match TRBD1. The CDR3 reads CASTQVPQGDTEAFF. The DNA is TGTGCCAGCACACAAGTCCCACAGGGGGACACTGAAGCTTTCTTT.